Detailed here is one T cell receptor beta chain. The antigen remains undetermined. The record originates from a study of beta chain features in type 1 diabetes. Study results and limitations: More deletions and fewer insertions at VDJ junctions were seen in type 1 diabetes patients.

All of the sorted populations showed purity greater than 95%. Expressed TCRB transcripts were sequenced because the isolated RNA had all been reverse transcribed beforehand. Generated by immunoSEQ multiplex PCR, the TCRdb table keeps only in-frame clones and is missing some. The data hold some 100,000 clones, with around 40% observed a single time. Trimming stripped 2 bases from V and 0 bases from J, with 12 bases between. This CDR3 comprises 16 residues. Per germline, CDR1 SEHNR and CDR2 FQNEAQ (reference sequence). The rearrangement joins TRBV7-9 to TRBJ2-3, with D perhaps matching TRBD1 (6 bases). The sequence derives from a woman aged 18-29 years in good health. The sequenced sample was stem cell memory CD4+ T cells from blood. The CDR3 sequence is CASSLSPGQSTDTQYF. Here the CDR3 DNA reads TGTGCCAGCAGCTTAAGCCCCGGACAGAGCACAGATACGCAGTATTTT. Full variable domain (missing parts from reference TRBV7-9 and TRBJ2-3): DTGVSQNPRHKITKRGQNVTFRCDPISEHNRLYWYRQTLGQGPEFLTYFQNEAQLEKSRLLSDRFSAERPKGSFSTLEIQRTEQGDSAMYLCASSLSPGQSTDTQYFGPGTRLTVL.